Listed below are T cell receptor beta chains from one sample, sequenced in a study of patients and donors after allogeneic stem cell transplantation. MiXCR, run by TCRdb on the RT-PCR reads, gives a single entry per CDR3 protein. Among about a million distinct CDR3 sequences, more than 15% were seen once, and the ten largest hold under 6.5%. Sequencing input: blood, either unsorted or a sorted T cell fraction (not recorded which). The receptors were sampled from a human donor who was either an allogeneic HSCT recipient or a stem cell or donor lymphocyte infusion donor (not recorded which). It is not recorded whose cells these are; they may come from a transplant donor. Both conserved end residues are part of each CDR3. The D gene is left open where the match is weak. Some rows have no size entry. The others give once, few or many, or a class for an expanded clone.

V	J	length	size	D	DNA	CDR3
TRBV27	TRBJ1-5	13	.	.	TGTGCCAGCAGTAAACGGAGCAATCAGCCCCAGCATTTT	CASSKRSNQPQHF
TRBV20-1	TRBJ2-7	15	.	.	TGCAGTGCTAGAGCCCACCAGGGTAACGACTACGAGCAGTACTTC	CSARAHQGNDYEQYF
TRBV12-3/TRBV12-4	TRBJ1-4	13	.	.	TGTGCCAGCAATAGGGGAACTAATGAAAAACTGTTTTTT	CASNRGTNEKLFF
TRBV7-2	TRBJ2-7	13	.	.	TGTGCCAGCAGTACCGTCCCTTTGTACGAGCAGTACTTC	CASSTVPLYEQYF
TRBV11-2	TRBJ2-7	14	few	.	TGTGCCAGCAGCCGAACGGACGGCTCCTACGAGCAGTACTTC	CASSRTDGSYEQYF
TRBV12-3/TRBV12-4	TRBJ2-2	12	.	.	TGTGCCAGCAGTTCCCCTGGCGGGGAGCTGTTTTTT	CASSSPGGELFF
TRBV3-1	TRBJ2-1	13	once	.	TGTGCCAGCAGCCCTTGGATCTACAATGAGCAGTTCTTC	CASSPWIYNEQFF
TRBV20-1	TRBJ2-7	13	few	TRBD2	TGCAGTGCTAGAGATAAACTAGCGGGAGTCTCGAACTTC	CSARDKLAGVSNF
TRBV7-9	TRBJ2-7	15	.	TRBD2	TGTGCCAGCAGCGGGACCGGGACTAGTTTCCACGAGCAGTACTTC	CASSGTGTSFHEQYF
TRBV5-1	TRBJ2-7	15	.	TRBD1	TGCGCCAGCAGCTTGGTGTTGGCGACAGGGCTCGAGCAGTACTTC	CASSLVLATGLEQYF
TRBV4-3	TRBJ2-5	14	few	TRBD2	TGCGCCAGCAGCCAAGATGGCGGGAGGGAGACCCAGTACTTC	CASSQDGGRETQYF
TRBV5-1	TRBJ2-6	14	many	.	TGCGCCAGCAGCTTGGAATCTGGGGCCAACGTCCTGACTTTC	CASSLESGANVLTF
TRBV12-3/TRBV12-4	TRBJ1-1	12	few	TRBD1	TGTGCCGTACAGGGGGCAGCGACTGAAGCTTTCTTT	CAVQGAATEAFF
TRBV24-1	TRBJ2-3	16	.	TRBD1	TGTGCCACCAGTGATCCGACGGGACAGGGGATTGATACGCAGTATTTT	CATSDPTGQGIDTQYF
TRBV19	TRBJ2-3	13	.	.	TGTGCCACCCTAGAGCAGAACACAGATACGCAGTATTTT	CATLEQNTDTQYF
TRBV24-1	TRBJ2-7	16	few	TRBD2	TGTGCCACCAGTGATTTGGGGACTAGCGGGAGTTACGAGCAGTACTTC	CATSDLGTSGSYEQYF
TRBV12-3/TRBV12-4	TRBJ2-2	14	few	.	TGTGCCAGCAGTCAACTAGCTTACACCGGGGAGCTGTTTTTT	CASSQLAYTGELFF
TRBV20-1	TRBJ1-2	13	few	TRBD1	TGCAGTGCTAGATACGGGACAGGGTATGGCTACACCTTC	CSARYGTGYGYTF
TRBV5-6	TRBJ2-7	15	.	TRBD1	TGTGCCAGCAGCTCCACCCGGGACAGGGACTACGAGCAGTACTTC	CASSSTRDRDYEQYF
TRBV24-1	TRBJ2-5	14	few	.	TGTGCCACCAGTGATCCGCGGGGAGCAGAGACCCAGTACTTC	CATSDPRGAETQYF
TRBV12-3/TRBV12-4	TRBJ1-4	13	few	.	TGTGCCAGCAGAGAGTTCACGGATGAAAAACTGTTTTTT	CASREFTDEKLFF
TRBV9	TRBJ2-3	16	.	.	TGTGCCAGCAGCGCCTCATACTGGGAGAGCACAGATACGCAGTATTTT	CASSASYWESTDTQYF
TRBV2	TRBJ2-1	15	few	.	TGTGCCAGCAGTGAGTATGGCAGACCCCACAATGAGCAGTTCTTC	CASSEYGRPHNEQFF
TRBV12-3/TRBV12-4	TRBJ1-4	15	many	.	TGTGCCAGCAGTCTCGACAGTATCCTTAATGAAAAACTGTTTTTT	CASSLDSILNEKLFF
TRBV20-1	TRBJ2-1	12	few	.	TGCAGTGCCCTCCCTGGCGGTGGAACCCAGTTCTTC	CSALPGGGTQFF
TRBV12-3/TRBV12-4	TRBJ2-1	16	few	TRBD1	TGTGCCAGCAGCCGGTTCCGGGGGACAGGGCACAATGAGCAGTTCTTC	CASSRFRGTGHNEQFF
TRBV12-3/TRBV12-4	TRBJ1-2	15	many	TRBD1	TGTGCCAGCAGTCCTAGACAGGGGGGTGTCTATGGCTACACCTTC	CASSPRQGGVYGYTF
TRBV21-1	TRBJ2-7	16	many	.	TGTGCCAGCAGCAAAGGGGGCAGGGGCTTCTCCTACGAGCAGTACTTC	CASSKGGRGFSYEQYF
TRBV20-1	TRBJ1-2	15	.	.	TGCAGTGCTAGAGAGCAGGACCTGGAAGGTTATGGCTACACCTTC	CSAREQDLEGYGYTF
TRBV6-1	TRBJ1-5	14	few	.	TGTGCCAGCATTATGGGGTTTAGCAATCAGCCCCAGCATTTT	CASIMGFSNQPQHF
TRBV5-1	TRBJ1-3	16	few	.	TGCGCCAGCAGCGGGCCAGGGAATATAACGGGAAACACCATATATTTT	CASSGPGNITGNTIYF
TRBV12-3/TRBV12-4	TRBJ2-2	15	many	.	TGTGCCAGCACGGCCCAGGGAAAATACACCGGGGAGCTGTTTTTT	CASTAQGKYTGELFF
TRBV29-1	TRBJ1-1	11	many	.	TGCAGCGTCAGGGGGAACACTGAAGCTTTCTTT	CSVRGNTEAFF
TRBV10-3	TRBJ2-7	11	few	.	TGTGCCATCAGTGAGTCTCGCGAGCAGTACTTC	CAISESREQYF
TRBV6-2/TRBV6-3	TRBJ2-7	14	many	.	TGTGCCAGCAGTCTAGGGGACGTTGCCTACGAGCAGTACTTC	CASSLGDVAYEQYF
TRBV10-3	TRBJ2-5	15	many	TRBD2	TGTGCCATCAGCGCGACTAGCGGGATGAGGGAGACCCAGTACTTC	CAISATSGMRETQYF
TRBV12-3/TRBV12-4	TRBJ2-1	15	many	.	TGTGCCAGCAGTTTACGGGGAATGACCTACAATGAGCAGTTCTTC	CASSLRGMTYNEQFF
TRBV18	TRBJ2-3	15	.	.	TGTGCCAGCTCACCCGACAGCCCTAGCACAGATACGCAGTATTTT	CASSPDSPSTDTQYF